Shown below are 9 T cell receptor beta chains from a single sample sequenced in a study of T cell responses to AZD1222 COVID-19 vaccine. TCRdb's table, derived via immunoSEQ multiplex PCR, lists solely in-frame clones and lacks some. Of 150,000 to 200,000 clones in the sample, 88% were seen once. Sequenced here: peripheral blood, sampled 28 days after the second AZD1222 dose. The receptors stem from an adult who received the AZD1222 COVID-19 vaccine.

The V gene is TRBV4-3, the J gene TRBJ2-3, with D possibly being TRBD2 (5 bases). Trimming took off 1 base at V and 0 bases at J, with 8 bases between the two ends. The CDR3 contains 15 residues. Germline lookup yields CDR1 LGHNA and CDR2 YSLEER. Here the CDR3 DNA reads TGCGCCAGCAGCCAAGGAAGCGGTAGCACAGATACGCAGTATTTT. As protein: CASSQGSGSTDTQYF.

CDR3 sequence: CATSDQDYEQYF. The CDR3 coding sequence is TGTGCCACCAGTGATCAGGACTACGAGCAGTACTTC. The chain uses TRBV24-1 and TRBJ2-7; D is unclear. The CDR3 extends over 12 amino acids. Trimming left V 3 bases short and J 3 bases short, with 5 bases between. CDR1 is KGHDR and CDR2 is SFDVKD in the germline V gene.

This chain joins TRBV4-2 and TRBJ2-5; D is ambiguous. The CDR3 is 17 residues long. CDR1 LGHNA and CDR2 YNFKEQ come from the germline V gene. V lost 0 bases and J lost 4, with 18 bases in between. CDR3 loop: CASSQEAGRITAETQYF. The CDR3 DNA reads TGTGCCAGCAGCCAAGAGGCCGGGCGCATTACGGCAGAGACCCAGTACTTC.

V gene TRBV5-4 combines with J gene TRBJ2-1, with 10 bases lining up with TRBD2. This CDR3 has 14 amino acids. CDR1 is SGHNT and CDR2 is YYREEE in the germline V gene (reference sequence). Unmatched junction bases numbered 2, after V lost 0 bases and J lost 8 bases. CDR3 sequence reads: CASSLASGSYEQFF. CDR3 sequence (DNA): TGTGCCAGCAGCTTGGCTAGCGGGAGCTATGAGCAGTTCTTC.

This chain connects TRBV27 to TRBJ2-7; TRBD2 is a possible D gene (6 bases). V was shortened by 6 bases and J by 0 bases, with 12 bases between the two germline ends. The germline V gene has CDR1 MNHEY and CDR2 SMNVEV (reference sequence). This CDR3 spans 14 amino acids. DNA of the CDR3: TGTGCCAGCAGCCCCGGGGGAACCTCCTACGAGCAGTACTTC. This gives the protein CASSPGGTSYEQYF.

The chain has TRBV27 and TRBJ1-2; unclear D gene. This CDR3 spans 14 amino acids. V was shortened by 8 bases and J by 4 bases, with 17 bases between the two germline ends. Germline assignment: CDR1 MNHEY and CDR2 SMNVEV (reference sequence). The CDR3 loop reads CASRSWVAGYGYTF. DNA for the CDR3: TGTGCCAGCCGATCTTGGGTAGCGGGCTATGGCTACACCTTC.

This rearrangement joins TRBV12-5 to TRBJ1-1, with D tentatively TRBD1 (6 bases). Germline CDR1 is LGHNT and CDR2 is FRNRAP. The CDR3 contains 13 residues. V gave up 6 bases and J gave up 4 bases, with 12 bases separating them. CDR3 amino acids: CASGVGGFTEAFF. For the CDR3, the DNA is TGTGCTAGTGGAGTAGGGGGATTCACTGAAGCTTTCTTT.

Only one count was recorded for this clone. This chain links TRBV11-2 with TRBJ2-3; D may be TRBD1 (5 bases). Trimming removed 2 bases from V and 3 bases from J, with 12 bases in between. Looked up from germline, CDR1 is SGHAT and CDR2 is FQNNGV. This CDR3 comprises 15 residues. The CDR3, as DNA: TGTGCCAGCAGCTTAAGCGACAGACCGACAGATACGCAGTATTTT. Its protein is CASSLSDRPTDTQYF.

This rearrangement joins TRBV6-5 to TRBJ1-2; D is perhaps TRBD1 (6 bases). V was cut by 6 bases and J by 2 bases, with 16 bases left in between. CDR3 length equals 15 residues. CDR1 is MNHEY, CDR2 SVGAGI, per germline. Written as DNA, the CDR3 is TGTGCCAGCAGCCCACCGGGGGGCGCCAACTATGGCTACACCTTC. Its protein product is CASSPPGGANYGYTF.